A single sample gave rise to the 14 T cell receptor beta chains below, sequenced in a study of T cell clonality in common variable immunodeficiency. Sequenced by immunoSEQ multiplex PCR; TCRdb stores in-frame clones only, minus some. The sample yields some 28,000 clones, without any singletons. Material: peripheral blood mononuclear cells. Receptor source: a person aged 18 to 75 in good health.

This clone was counted many times. The CDR3 end is not reached by the read, which stops 3 residues before it; the germline J gene fills it in. The chain couples TRBV6-2 or TRBV6-3 to TRBJ1-6, with 7 bases identical to TRBD1. CDR1 is MNHEY and CDR2 is SVGEGT in the germline V gene. The CDR3 totals 14 residues. The V segment lost 6 bases and the J segment 8 bases; nucleotides outside the gene matches: 7. The part of the CDR3 DNA that was read is TGTGCCAGCAGAAGGGACAGTCTCGATTCACCC. Translated: CASRRDSLDSP. The complete CDR3 protein is CASRRDSLDSPLHF.

In this sample, this clone is medium-sized (0.01 to 0.1%). The CDR3 end lies 3 residues beyond the end of the read and is filled in from the germline J gene. The rearrangement links TRBV30 to TRBJ1-1; the D gene is possibly TRBD1 (5 bases). The CDR3 runs 12 residues. Trimming cost V 5 bases and J 6 bases, with 13 bases left between them. In germline, CDR1 is GTSNPN, CDR2 SVGIG (reference sequence). The part of the CDR3 DNA that was read is TGTGCCTGGGCAGGGTGGGGCGCTGAA. It specifies CAWAGWGAE. The entire CDR3 is CAWAGWGAEAFF.

This clone was counted ten times or more. Sequencing ends 3 residues short of the CDR3 end; the germline J gene provides the rest. The chain combines TRBV9 with TRBJ1-6; D not certain. With 2 bases removed from V and 7 bases from J, the gap between germline ends came to 10 bases. The CDR3 covers 14 residues. The germline CDR1 and CDR2 sequences are SGDLS and YYNGEE. CDR3 bases read: TGTGCCAGCAGCGTCCAGGCCATAAATTCACCC. Translation: CASSVQAINSP. The full CDR3 protein reads CASSVQAINSPLHF.

The table lists this clone with many counts. The sequence runs out 3 residues before the end of the CDR3; the remainder is reconstructed from the germline J gene. The chain recombines TRBV14 with TRBJ2-7; D uncertain. CDR3 length: 14 amino acids. Trimming removed 2 bases from V and 5 bases from J, with 13 bases in between. In germline, CDR1 is SGHDN, CDR2 FVKESK. This CDR3 is CASSQSRLRDEQYF. The CDR3 bases that were read are TGTGCCAGCAGCCAAAGTCGGCTTAGGGACGAG. The complete variable domain, with remaining parts taken from reference TRBV14 and TRBJ2-7, reads EAGVTQFPSHSVIEKGQTVTLRCDPISGHDNLYWYRRVMGKEIKFLLHFVKESKQDESGMPNNRFLAERTGGTYSTLKVQPAELEDSGVYFCASSQSRLRDEQYFGPGTRLTVT.

This clone was detected many times. The CDR3 goes on 3 residues after the read ends, and that part is filled in from the germline J gene. This chain joins TRBV2 and TRBJ1-6; TRBD1 is a possible D gene (6 bases). V dropped 6 bases and J dropped 8 bases, with 17 bases sitting between them. CDR3 length equals 15 residues. The germline V gene has CDR1 SNHLY and CDR2 FYNNEI. CDR3 bases read: TGTGCCAGCAGGCAACCAGGGGATCGGGATTCACCC. Amino acids: CASRQPGDRDSP. The entire CDR3 protein reads CASRQPGDRDSPLHF.

In its sample, this clone was seen many times. The sequenced fragment ends 3 residues before the CDR3 boundary, so the rest is inferred from the germline J gene. This chain connects TRBV19 to TRBJ1-6, with TRBD1 as a possible D gene (5 bases). V was trimmed by 6 bases and J by 7 bases, leaving 13 bases between them. The CDR3 spans 14 residues. Looked up from germline, CDR1 is LNHDA and CDR2 is SQIVND (reference sequence). CDR3 in amino acids: CASRLGEKNSPLHF. The sequenced CDR3 bases are TGTGCCAGTAGATTAGGGGAAAAGAATTCACCC.

This clone has a count of ten or more. The read halts 3 residues ahead of the CDR3 end, with the missing end drawn from the germline J gene. The V call is TRBV20-1, the J call TRBJ2-3, with 8 bases that match TRBD2. CDR3 length: 15 amino acids. V shed 1 base and J 4 bases; nucleotides not matched to a gene: 7. CDR1 and CDR2 from the germline V gene are DFQATT and SNEGSKA (reference sequence). CDR3 region: CSARAGGLRADTQYF. The sequenced CDR3 bases are TGCAGTGCTAGAGCGGGGGGGCTCAGGGCAGATACG.

This clone showed up just a few times. The read ends 3 residues shy of where the CDR3 ends; the end is completed using the germline J gene. V gene TRBV19 combines with J gene TRBJ1-2; a possible D gene is TRBD1 (6 bases). The CDR3 covers 13 residues. Per the germline V gene, CDR1 is LNHDA and CDR2 is SQIVND (reference sequence). CDR3 bases read: TGTGCCAGTAGTATGGGGGACAACTACGAC. As protein: CASSMGDNYD. The full CDR3 protein is CASSMGDNYDYTF.

At least ten counts were recorded for this clone. The CDR3 here is CASSQGWETQYF. The CDR3 bases that were read are TGTGCCAGCAGCCAAGGGTGGGAGACC. J is TRBJ2-5 and V is TRBV5-5; D gene unclear. The read falls 3 residues short of the CDR3 end, and the missing part is taken from the germline J gene. V lost 4 bases and J lost 5, with 9 bases in between. CDR3 length: 12 residues. The germline V gene encodes CDR1 SGHKS and CDR2 YYEKEE (reference sequence).

This clone has ten or more counts. Read coverage stops 3 residues before the CDR3 terminus; the germline J gene supplies the remainder. The chain recombines TRBV7-8 with TRBJ2-7; D gene unclear. With 4 bases removed from V and 1 base from J, the gap between germline ends came to 8 bases. The CDR3 sequence is 13 residues long. The germline gives CDR1 SGHVS, CDR2 FQNEAQ. CDR3 loop: CASSYKVSYEQYF. The CDR3 bases that were read are TGTGCCAGCAGCTACAAGGTGTCCTACGAG.

This clone was recorded at least ten times. The CDR3 end lies 3 residues beyond the end of the read and is filled in from the germline J gene. This sequence joins TRBV5-1 and TRBJ2-1, with 8 bases fitting TRBD1. V gave up 3 bases and J gave up 6 bases; unmatched junction bases: 14. Germline V gene sequence: CDR1 SGHRS, CDR2 YFSETQ. This CDR3 comprises 17 residues. The CDR3 bases that were read are TGCGCCAGCAGCTACAGGACAGGGACCGGACGTACCAATGAG. Translated: CASSYRTGTGRTNE. The entire CDR3 protein reads CASSYRTGTGRTNEQFF.

A remark on this clone: Read data end 3 residues before the CDR3 end; the end is taken from the germline J gene. The identical CDR3 is also encoded by other nucleotide sequences in the sample. The gene calls are TRBV6-1 and TRBJ1-4; D might be TRBD1 (5 bases). Germline V gene lookup returns CDR1 MNHNS and CDR2 SASEGT. The CDR3 runs to 14 residues. The part of the CDR3 DNA that was read is TGTGCCAGCAGTGAATGGCAGGGTGGAGAGAAA. Translation: CASSEWQGGEK. The CDR3, in full, reads CASSEWQGGEKLFF.

This clone was recorded at least ten times. The read ends 3 residues before the CDR3 terminus; that terminus is restored from the germline J gene. The chain recombines TRBV7-2 with TRBJ2-7, with a weak D call TRBD1 (6 bases). The germline gives CDR1 SGHTA, CDR2 FQGNSA. The CDR3 consists of 14 residues. Between the trimmed V and J ends, which lost 2 bases and 4 bases, there was a span of 12 bases. Incomplete CDR3 DNA: TGTGCCAGCAGCTTACAGGACAGCTTTTACGAG. It specifies CASSLQDSFYE. The CDR3 in full is CASSLQDSFYEQYF.

Notes on this clone: The read ends 3 residues shy of where the CDR3 ends; the end is completed using the germline J gene. The chain uses TRBV18 and TRBJ1-2; D gene ambiguous. The CDR3 is 16 residues long. Trimming cost V 2 bases and J 1 base, with 14 bases left between them. CDR1 is KGHSH, CDR2 LQKENI, per germline. This chain's CDR3 is CASSPVIGEYNYGYTF. Incomplete CDR3 DNA: TGTGCCAGCTCACCAGTGATCGGGGAGTATAACTATGGC.